This TCR beta chain was profiled in a study of blood T cell repertoires in COVID-19. In the authors' workflow: How many nucleated cells were present was estimated from reference gene primer amplification. Profiled with immunoSEQ multiplex PCR; TCRdb holds only in-frame clones, not every one. V and J calls and clone size are as listed in that table; D and trimming were resolved from the DNA. The sample yields approximately 27,000 clones, roughly nine tenths seen once. Trimming left V 6 bases short and J 4 bases short, with 9 bases between. The CDR3 extends over 12 amino acids. In germline, CDR1 is MRHNA, CDR2 SNTAGT.

The sample consisted of peripheral blood. The receptor comes from a man in his 60s with acute or convalescent COVID-19. The chain uses TRBV6-4 and TRBJ1-1; D possibly corresponds to TRBD1 (6 bases). CDR3 DNA: TGTGCCAGCAGGGGGGCGACCACTGAAGCTTTCTTT. Translated, it gives CASRGATTEAFF.